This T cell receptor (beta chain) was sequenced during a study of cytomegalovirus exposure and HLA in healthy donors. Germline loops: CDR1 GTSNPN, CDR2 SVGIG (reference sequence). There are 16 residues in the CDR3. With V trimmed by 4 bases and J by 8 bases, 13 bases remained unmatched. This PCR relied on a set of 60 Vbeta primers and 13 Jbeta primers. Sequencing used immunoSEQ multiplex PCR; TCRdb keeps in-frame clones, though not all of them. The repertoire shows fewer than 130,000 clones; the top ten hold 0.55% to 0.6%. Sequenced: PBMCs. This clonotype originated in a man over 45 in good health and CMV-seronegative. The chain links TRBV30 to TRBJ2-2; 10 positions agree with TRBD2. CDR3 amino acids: CAWTPGLGLAVGELFF. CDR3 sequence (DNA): TGTGCCTGGACCCCCGGCTTAGGACTAGCGGTGGGGGAGCTGTTTTTT.